The TCR beta chain described here comes from a study of T cells after yellow fever vaccination. V dropped 3 bases and J dropped 8 bases, with 13 bases sitting between them. There are 14 residues in the CDR3. Germline V gene lookup returns CDR1 SNHLY and CDR2 FYNNEI. Regarding the study as a whole: In FACS-sorted repertoires, abundant clonotypes from the bulk population could appear as contaminants. Most clones from primary vaccination were detected again post-booster (approximately 96% CD4, 88% CD8). Overall, a small share of clonotypes was seen in both CD4 and CD8 compartments.

Turning to this clonotype: Its specificity is unknown.

UMIs were added to TCR cDNA along with a universal primer site when it was made by 5'RACE template switching. MiXCR, applied by TCRdb to the 5' RACE reads, yields one record per CDR3 protein. The table shows a few hundred thousand distinct CDR3 sequences, with around 8.6% occurring only once. This chain uses TRBV2 with TRBJ1-4; D is uncertain. The sample consisted of CD4+ T cells sorted from PBMCs, taken 5 days after the yellow fever booster vaccination. This clonotype originated in a man younger than 35 who received the YFV17D yellow fever vaccine. CDR3 sequence reads: CASSDLQAREKLFF. CDR3 nucleotide sequence: TGTGCCAGCAGTGATCTCCAGGCCCGCGAAAAACTGTTTTTT. Based on the CDR3 plus reference TRBV2 and TRBJ1-4, the full variable domain is EPEVTQTPSHQVTQMGQEVILRCVPISNHLYFYWYRQILGQKVEFLVSFYNNEISEKSEIFDDQFSVERPDGSNFTLKIRSTKLEDSAMYFCASSDLQAREKLFFGSGTQLSVL.